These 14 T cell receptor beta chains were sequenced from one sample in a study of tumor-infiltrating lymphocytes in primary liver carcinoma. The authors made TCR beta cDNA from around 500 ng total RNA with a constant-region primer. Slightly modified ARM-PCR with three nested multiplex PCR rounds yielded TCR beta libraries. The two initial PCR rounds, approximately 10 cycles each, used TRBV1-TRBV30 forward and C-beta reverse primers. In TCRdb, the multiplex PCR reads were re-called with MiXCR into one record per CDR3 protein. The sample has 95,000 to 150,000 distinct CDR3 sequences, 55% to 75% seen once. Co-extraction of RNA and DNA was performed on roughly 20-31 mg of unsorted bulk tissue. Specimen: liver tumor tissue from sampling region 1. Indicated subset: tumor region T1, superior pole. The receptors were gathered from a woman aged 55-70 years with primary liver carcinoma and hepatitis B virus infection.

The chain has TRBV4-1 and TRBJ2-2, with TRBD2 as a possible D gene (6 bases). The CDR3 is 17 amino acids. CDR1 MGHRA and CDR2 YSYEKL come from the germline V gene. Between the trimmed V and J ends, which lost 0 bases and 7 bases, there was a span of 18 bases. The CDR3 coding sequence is TGCGCCAGCAGCCAAGATCATCCAAGGGACTCTCACGGGGAGCTGTTTTTT. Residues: CASSQDHPRDSHGELFF.

The CDR3 DNA reads TGTGCCAACATCTTACTACAGGGAGCTAATGAAAAACTGTTTTTT. It yields the protein CANILLQGANEKLFF. The chain couples TRBV11-1 to TRBJ1-4; tentative D call: TRBD1 (6 bases). This CDR3 spans 15 amino acids. V was pared by 10 bases and J by 3 bases, with 18 bases between. The germline CDR1 and CDR2 sequences are SGHAT and FQDESV (reference sequence).

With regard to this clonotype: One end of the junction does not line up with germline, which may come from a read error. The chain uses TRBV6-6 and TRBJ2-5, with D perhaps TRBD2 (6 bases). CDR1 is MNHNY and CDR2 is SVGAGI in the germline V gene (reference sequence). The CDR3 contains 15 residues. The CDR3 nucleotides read TGTGCCAGTAGTTACTACGGGAGTCAGCAAGAGACCCAGTACTTC. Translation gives CASSYYGSQQETQYF.

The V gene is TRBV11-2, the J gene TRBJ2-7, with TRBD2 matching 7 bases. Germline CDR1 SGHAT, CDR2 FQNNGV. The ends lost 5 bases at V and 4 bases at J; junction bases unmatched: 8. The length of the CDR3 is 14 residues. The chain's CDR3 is CASSPEWGGYEQYF. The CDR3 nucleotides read TGTGCCAGCAGCCCGGAGTGGGGAGGGTACGAGCAGTACTTC.

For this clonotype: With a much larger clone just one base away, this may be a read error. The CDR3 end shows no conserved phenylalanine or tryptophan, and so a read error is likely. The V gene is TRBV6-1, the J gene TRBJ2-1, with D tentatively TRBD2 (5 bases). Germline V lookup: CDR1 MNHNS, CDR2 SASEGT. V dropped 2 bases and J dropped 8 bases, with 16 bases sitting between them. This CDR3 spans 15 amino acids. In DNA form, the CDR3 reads TGTGCCAGCAGTGAATGGGAGACTAACCCGGATGAGCAGTTCGTC. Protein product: CASSEWETNPDEQFV.

The CDR3 DNA sequence: TGCAGTGCCCCCGACAAATTCTTCGTGGCCAAAAACATTCAGTACTTC. Translation gives CSAPDKFFVAKNIQYF. The chain is built from TRBV20-1 and TRBJ2-4; D not resolved. The CDR3 loop spans 16 amino acids. V lost 6 bases, J lost 1 base, and 19 bases lay in between. Germline CDR1 DFQATT, CDR2 SNEGSKA (reference sequence).

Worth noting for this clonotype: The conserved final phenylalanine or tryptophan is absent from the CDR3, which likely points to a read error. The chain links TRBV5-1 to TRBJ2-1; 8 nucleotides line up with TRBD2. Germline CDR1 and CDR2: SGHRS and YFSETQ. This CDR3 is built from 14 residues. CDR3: CASSFSGSRNEQFL. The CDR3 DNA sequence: TGCGCCAGTAGCTTCAGCGGGAGTAGGAATGAGCAGTTCTTG.

The CDR3 is CASIRQGTYNEQFF. The CDR3 nucleotides read TGTGCCAGCATACGACAGGGGACATACAATGAGCAGTTCTTC. The genes are TRBV12-3 or TRBV12-4 and TRBJ2-1, with TRBD1 matching over 8 bases. J was trimmed by 4 bases and V by 7 bases; bases with no gene match: 6. The CDR3 length is 14 residues.

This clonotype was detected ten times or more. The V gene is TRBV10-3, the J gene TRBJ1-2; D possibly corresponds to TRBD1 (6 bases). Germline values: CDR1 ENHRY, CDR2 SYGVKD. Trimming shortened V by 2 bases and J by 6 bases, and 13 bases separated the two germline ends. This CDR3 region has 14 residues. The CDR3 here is CAISERGTQDGYTF. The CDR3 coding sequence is TGTGCCATCAGTGAGAGGGGGACGCAGGATGGCTACACCTTC.

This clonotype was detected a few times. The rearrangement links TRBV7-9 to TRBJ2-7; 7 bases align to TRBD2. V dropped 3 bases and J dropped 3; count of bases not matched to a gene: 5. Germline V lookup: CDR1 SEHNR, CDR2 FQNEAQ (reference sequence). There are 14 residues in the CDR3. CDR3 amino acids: CASSLREKNYEQYF. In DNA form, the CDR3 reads TGTGCCAGCAGCTTGCGGGAGAAGAACTACGAGCAGTACTTC.

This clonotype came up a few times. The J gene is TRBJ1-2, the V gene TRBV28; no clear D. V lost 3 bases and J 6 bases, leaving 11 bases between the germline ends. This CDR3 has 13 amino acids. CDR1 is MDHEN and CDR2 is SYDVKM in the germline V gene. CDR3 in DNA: TGTGCCAGCAGTTTTGTAGGGTCGCATGGCTACACCTTC. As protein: CASSFVGSHGYTF.

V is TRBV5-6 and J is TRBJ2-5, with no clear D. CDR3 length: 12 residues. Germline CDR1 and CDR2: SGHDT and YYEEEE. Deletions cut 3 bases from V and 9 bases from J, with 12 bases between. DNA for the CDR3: TGTGCCAGCAGCTATTTCACCGGGTCCCAGTACTTC. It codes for CASSYFTGSQYF. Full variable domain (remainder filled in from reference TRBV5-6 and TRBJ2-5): DAGVTQSPTHLIKTRGQQVTLRCSPKSGHDTVSWYQQALGQGPQFIFQYYEEEERQRGNFPDRFSGHQFPNYSSELNVNALLLGDSALYLCASSYFTGSQYFGPGTRLLVL.

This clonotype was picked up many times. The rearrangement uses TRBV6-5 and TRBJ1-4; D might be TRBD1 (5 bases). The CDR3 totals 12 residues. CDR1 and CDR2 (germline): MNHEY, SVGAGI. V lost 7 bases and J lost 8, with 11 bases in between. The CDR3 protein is CASIGTAEKLFF. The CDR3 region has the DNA TGTGCCAGCATCGGGACTGCGGAAAAACTGTTTTTT.

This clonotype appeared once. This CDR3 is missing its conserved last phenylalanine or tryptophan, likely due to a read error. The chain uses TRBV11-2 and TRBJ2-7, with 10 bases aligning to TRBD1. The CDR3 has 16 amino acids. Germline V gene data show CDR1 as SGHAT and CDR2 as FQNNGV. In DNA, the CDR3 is TGTACCAGCAGCTCGACCCTGGGACAGGGGTTTTACGAGCAGTACTCC. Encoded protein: CTSSSTLGQGFYEQYS.